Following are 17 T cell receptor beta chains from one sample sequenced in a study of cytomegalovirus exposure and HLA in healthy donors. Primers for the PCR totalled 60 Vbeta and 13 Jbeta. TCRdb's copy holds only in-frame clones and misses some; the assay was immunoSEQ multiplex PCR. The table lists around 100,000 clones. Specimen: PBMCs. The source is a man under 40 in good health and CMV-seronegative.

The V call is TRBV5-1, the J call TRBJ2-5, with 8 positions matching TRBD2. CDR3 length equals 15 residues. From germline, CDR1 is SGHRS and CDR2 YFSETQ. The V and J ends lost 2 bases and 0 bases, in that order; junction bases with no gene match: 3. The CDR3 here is CASSFLGGDQETQYF. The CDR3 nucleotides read TGCGCCAGCAGCTTCCTCGGGGGGGACCAAGAGACCCAGTACTTC.

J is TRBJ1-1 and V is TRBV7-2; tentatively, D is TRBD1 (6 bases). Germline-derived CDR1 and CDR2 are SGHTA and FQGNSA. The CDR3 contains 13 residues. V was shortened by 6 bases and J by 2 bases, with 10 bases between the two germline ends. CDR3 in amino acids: CASSTGHNTEAFF. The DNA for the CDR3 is TGTGCCAGCAGTACGGGACACAACACTGAAGCTTTCTTT.

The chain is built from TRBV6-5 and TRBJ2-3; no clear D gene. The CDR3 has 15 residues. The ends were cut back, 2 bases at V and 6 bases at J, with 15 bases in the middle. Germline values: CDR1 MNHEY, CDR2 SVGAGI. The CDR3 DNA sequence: TGTGCCAGCAGTTACGACGCGGTAGAGGCGGATACGCAGTATTTT. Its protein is CASSYDAVEADTQYF.

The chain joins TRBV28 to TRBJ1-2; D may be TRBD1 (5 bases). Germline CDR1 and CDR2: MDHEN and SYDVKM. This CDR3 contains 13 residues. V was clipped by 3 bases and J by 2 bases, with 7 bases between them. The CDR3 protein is CASSLGLNYGYTF. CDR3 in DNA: TGTGCCAGCAGTTTGGGACTCAACTATGGCTACACCTTC.

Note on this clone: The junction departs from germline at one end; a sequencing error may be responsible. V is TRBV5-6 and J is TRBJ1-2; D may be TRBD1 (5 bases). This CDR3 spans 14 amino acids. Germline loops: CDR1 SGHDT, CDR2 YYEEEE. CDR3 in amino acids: CASSLGGAGYGCTF. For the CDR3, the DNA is TGTGCCAGCAGCTTGGGCGGGGCCGGCTATGGCTGCACCTTC.

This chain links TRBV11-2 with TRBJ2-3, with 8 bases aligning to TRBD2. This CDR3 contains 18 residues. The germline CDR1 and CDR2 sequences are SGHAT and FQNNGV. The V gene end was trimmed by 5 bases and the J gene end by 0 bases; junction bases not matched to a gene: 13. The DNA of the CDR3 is TGTGCCAGCAGCGGACGGGGGGGACTCCCCTCTAGCACAGATACGCAGTATTTT. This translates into CASSGRGGLPSSTDTQYF.

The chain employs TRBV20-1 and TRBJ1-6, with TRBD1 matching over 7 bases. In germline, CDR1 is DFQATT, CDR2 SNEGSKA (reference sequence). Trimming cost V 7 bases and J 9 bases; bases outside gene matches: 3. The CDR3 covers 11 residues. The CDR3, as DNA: TGCAGTGGTCGGGACAGTTCACCCCTCCACTTT. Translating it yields CSGRDSSPLHF.

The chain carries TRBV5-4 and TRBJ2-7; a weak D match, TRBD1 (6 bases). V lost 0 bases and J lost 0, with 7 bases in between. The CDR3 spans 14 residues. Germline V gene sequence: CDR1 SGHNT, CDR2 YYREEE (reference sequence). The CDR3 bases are TGTGCCAGCAGCTTGGTGGGGGCCTCCTACGAGCAGTACTTC. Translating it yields CASSLVGASYEQYF.

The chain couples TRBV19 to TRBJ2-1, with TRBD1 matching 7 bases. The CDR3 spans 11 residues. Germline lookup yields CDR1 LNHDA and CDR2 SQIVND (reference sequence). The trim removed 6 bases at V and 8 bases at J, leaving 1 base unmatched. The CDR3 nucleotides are TGTGCCAGTAGCGGGACAGATGAGCAGTTCTTC. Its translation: CASSGTDEQFF.

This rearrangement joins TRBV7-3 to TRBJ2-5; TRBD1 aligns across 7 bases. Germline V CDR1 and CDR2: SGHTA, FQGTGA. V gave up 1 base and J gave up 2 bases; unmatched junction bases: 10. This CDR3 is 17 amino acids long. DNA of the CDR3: TGTGCCAGCAGCTTAATGGGACAGTCAAGCTTTCAAGAGACCCAGTACTTC. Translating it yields CASSLMGQSSFQETQYF. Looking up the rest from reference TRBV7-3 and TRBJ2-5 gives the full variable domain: GAGVSQTPSNKVTEKGKYVELRCDPISGHTALYWYRQSLGQGPEFLIYFQGTGAADDSGLPNDRFFAVRPEGSVSTLKIQRTERGDSAVYLCASSLMGQSSFQETQYFGPGTRLLVL.

The CDR3 here is CASRGPGANVLTF. CDR3 nucleotides: TGTGCCAGCAGGGGCCCCGGGGCCAACGTCCTGACTTTC. This rearrangement joins TRBV7-3 to TRBJ2-6; D ambiguous. Trimming pared 6 bases from V and 4 bases from J, leaving 7 bases between. CDR3 length: 13 amino acids. Germline CDR1 and CDR2: SGHTA and FQGTGA.

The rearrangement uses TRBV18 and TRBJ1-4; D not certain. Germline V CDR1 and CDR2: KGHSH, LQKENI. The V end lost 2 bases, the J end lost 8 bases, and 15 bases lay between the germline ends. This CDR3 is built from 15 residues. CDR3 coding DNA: TGTGCCAGCTCACCAGGGTTATCAGAGCGAGAAAAACTGTTTTTT. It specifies CASSPGLSEREKLFF.

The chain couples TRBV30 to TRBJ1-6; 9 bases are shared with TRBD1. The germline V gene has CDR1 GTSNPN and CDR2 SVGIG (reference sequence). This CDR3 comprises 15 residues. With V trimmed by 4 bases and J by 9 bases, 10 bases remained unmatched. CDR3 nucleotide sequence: TGTGCCTGGACCGGGACAGGGTGGGGGAGTTCACCCCTCCACTTT. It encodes CAWTGTGWGSSPLHF.

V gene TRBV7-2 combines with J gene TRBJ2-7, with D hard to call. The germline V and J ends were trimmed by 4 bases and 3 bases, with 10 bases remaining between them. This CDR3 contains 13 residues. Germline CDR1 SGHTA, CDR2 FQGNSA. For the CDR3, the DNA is TGTGCCAGCAGCTCCGTCACACGCTACGAGCAGTACTTC. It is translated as CASSSVTRYEQYF.

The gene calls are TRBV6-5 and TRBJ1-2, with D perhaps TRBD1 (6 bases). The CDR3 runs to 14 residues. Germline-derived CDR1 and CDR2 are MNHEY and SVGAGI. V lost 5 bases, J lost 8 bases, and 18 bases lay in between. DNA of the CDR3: TGTGCCAGCAGTAAGACGGGCAGGGGTGAAGGCTACACCTTC. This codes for CASSKTGRGEGYTF.

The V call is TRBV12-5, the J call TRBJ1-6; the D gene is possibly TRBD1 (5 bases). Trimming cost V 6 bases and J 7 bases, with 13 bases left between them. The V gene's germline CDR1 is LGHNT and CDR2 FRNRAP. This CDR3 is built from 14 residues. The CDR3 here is CASGGEGGNSPLHF. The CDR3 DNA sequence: TGTGCTAGTGGGGGGGAGGGAGGAAATTCACCCCTCCACTTT.

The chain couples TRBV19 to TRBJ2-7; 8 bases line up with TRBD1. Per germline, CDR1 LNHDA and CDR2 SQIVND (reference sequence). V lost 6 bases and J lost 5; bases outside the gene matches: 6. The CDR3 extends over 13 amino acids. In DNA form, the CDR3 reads TGTGCCAGTAGACAAGACAGGGGCAACGAGCAGTACTTC. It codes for CASRQDRGNEQYF. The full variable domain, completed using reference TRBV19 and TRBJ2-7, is DGGITQSPKYLFRKEGQNVTLSCEQNLNHDAMYWYRQDPGQGLRLIYYSQIVNDFQKGDIAEGYSVSREKKESFPLTVTSAQKNPTAFYLCASRQDRGNEQYFGPGTRLTVT.